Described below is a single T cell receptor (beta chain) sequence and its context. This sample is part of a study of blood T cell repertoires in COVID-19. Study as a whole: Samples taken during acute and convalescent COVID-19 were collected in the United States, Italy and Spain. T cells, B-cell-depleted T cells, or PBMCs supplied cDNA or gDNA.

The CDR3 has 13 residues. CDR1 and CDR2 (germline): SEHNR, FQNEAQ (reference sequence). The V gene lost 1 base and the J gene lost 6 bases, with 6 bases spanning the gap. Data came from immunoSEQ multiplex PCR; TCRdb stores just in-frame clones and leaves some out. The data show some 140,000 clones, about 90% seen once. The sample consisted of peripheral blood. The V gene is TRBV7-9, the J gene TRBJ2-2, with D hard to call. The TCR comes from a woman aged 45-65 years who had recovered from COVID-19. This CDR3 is CASSLDRAGELFF. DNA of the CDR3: TGTGCCAGCAGCTTAGACCGGGCCGGGGAGCTGTTTTTT.